This T cell receptor (beta chain) was sequenced during a study of T-cell memory formation after mild COVID-19. Study in general: For the most part, TCR clusters were specific to one donor.

The TCR alpha and TCR beta cDNA libraries, bearing sample barcodes and UMIs, were generated by 5'RACE using constant-segment primers. In TCRdb, the 5' RACE reads were re-called with MiXCR into one record per CDR3 protein. The sample records tens of thousands of distinct CDR3 sequences, about 15% being singletons. Study results and caveats: Cross-reactive memory appears to have joined, as suggested by some responding clones showing up in pre-infection memory.

This clonotype has more than one count but fewer than ten. The target antigen is unknown. This receptor was taken from a man aged 18 to 30 who had mild COVID-19 (a few samples of this study predate the infection). Cell type and time point are not known. Source material: PBMCs or a T cell subset sorted from them (not recorded which).

The CDR3: CASSTLRQGGSTEAFF. DNA of the CDR3: TGTGCCAGTAGTACCCTCAGACAGGGTGGCAGCACTGAAGCTTTCTTT. This chain connects TRBV19 to TRBJ1-1, with 7 bases lining up with TRBD1. The J segment lost 4 bases and the V segment lost 4 bases, leaving 12 bases of the junction unmatched. CDR1 is LNHDA and CDR2 is SQIVND in the germline V gene (reference sequence). The CDR3 spans 16 residues.